This TCR beta chain was profiled in a study of molecular identifiers for immune sequencing clone quantification. Whole-study findings and limits: Clones above 20 RNA copies contained over 98% of effector molecules and under 1% of naive molecules.

Methods described previously were used for bulk TCR libraries, and listed TCR primers were applied. MiXCR, run by TCRdb on the PCR reads, gives a single entry per CDR3 protein. Counted here are 490,000 or so distinct CDR3 sequences, over 20% occurring once; the ten biggest clones make up around 0.84%. Libraries from naive CD8 cells were generated from about 20,000 to 1,000,000 sorted cells (with 10%, 30% or 50% RNA). The sample holds many counts of this clonotype. Its antigen remains unidentified. CDR1 and CDR2 (germline): GTSNPN, SVGIG (reference sequence). The CDR3 is made up of 13 amino acids. Trimming stripped 2 bases from V and 7 bases from J, with 15 bases between.

Sequences were obtained from naive CD8+ T cells from blood, with Jurkat cell RNA spiked in. Stated subset: FACS-sorted CD8+CD4-CCR7+CD45RA+ naive T cells. The chain uses TRBV30 and TRBJ2-7, with D perhaps given as TRBD1 or TRBD2 (5 bases each). This receptor was obtained from a human donor in good health. Some libraries in this study had Jurkat cell RNA spiked in. This CDR3 is CAWSLGRTREQYF. CDR3 in DNA: TGTGCCTGGAGTCTGGGACGCACGAGGGAGCAGTACTTC.